This T cell receptor beta chain was profiled in a study of neurological immune-mediated disorders. Study results and limitations: The level of TCR clonal expansion was highest in patients with HTLV-1-associated myelopathy and lowest in multiple sclerosis, where it fell below the level seen in healthy controls.

The CDR3 has 15 amino acids. The V end was cut by 2 bases, the J end by 6 bases, with 14 bases between. The germline V gene has CDR1 SNHLY and CDR2 FYNNEI. This clonotype was detected ten times or more. Its antigen is unknown. It was by 5'RACE with 10-nucleotide random UMIs that the cDNA was made. TCRdb fed the 5' RACE reads into MiXCR, producing one record per CDR3 protein. Of tens of thousands of distinct CDR3 sequences in the sample, around 15% were seen once. Volunteers attending a blood bank in Maryland, USA, served as healthy controls. The specimen was PBMCs. V usage is TRBV2 and J usage is TRBJ2-1; D call uncertain. The sequence was collected from a man in his 70s in good health. In DNA form, the CDR3 reads TGTGCCAGCAGTGAACGACTTGGCTTGGGCAATGAGCAGTTCTTC. This gives the protein CASSERLGLGNEQFF.